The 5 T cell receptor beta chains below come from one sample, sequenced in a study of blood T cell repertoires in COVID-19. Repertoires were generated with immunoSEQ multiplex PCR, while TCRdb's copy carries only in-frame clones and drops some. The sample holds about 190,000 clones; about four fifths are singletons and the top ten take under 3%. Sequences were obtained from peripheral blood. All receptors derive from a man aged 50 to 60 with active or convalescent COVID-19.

The CDR3 sequence is CASRATGALYGYTF. The CDR3, as DNA: TGTGCCAGCAGGGCCACAGGGGCCCTCTATGGCTACACCTTC. The chain combines TRBV6-5 with TRBJ1-2; TRBD1 aligns across 7 bases. The ends lost 6 bases at V and 4 bases at J; junction bases unmatched: 8. This CDR3 region has 14 residues. Germline values: CDR1 MNHEY, CDR2 SVGAGI.

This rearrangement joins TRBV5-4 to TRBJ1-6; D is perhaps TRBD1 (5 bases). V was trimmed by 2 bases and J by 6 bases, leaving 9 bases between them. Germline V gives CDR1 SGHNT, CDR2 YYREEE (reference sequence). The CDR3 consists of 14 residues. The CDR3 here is CASSFDGGNSPLHF. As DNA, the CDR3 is TGTGCCAGCAGCTTCGACGGGGGTAATTCACCCCTCCACTTT.

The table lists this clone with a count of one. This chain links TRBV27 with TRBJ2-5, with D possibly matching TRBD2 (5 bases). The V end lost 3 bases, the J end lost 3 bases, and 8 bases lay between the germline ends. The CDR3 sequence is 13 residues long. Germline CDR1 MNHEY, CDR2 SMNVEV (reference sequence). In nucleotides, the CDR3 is TGTGCCAGCAGTTTCGGGGATAAAGAGACCCAGTACTTC. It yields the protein CASSFGDKETQYF.

The CDR3 sequence is CAISVSGETEAFF. DNA for the CDR3: TGTGCCATCAGTGTATCAGGGGAGACTGAAGCTTTCTTT. V gene TRBV10-3 combines with J gene TRBJ1-1, with TRBD1 as a possible D gene (6 bases). This CDR3 region has 13 residues. V was clipped by 4 bases and J by 5 bases, with 11 bases between them. Germline values: CDR1 ENHRY, CDR2 SYGVKD.

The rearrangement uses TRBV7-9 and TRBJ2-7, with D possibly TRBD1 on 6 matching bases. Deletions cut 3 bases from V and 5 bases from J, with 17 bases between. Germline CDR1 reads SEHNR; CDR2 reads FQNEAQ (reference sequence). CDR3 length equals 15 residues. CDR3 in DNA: TGTGCCAGCAGCTTTCCGTTCACAGGGCTCAACGAGCAGTACTTC. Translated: CASSFPFTGLNEQYF. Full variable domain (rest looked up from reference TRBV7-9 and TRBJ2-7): DTGVSQNPRHKITKRGQNVTFRCDPISEHNRLYWYRQTLGQGPEFLTYFQNEAQLEKSRLLSDRFSAERPKGSFSTLEIQRTEQGDSAMYLCASSFPFTGLNEQYFGPGTRLTVT.